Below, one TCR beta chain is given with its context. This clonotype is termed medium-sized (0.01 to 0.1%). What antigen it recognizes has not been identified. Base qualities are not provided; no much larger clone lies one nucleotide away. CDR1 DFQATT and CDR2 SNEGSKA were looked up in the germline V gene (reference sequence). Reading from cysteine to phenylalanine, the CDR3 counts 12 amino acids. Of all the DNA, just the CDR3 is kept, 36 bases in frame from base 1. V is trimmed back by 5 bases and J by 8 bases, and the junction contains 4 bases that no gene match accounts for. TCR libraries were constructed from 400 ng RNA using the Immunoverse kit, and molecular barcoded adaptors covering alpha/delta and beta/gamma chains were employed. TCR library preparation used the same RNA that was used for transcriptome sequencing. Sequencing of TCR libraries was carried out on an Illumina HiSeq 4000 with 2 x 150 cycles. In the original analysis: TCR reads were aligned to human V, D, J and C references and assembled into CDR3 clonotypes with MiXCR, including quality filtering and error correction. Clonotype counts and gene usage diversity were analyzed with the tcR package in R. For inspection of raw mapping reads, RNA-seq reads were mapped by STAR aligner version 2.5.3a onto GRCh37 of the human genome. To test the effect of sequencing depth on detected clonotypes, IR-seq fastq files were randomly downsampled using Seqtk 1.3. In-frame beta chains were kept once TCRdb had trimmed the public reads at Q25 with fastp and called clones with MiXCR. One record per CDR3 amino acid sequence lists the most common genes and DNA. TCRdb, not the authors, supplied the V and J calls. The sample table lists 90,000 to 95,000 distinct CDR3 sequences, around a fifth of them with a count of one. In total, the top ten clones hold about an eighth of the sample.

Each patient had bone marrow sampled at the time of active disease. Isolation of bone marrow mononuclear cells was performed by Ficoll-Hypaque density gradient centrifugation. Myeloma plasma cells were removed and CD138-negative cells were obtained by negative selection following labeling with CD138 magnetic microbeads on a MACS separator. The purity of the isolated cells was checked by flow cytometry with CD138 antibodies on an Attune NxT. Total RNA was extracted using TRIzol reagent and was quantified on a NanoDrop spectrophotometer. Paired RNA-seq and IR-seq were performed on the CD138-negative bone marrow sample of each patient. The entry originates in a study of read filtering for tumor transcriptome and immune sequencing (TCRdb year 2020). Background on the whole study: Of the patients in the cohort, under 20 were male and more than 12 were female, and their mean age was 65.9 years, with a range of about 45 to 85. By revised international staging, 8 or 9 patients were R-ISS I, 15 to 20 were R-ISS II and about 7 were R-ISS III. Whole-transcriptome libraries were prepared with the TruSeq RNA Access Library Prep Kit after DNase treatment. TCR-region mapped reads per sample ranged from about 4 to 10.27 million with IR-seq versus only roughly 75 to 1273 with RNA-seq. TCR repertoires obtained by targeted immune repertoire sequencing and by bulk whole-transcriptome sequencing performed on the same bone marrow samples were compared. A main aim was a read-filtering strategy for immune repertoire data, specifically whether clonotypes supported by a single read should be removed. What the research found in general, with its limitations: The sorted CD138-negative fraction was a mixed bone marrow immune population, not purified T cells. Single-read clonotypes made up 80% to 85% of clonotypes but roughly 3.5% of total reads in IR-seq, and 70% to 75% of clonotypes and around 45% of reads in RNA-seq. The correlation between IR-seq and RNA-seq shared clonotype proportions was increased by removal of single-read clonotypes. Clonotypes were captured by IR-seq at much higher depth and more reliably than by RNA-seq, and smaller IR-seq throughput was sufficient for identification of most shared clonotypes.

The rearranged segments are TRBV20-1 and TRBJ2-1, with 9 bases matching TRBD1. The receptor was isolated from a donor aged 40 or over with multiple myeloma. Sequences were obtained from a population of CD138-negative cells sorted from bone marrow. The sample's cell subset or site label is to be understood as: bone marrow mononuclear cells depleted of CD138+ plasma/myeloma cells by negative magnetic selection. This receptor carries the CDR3 CSAGDREDEQFF. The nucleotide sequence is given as TGCAGTGCTGGGGACAGGGAGGATGAGCAGTTCTTC.